These 9 T cell receptor beta chains were sequenced from one sample in a study of blood T cells in healthy people across ages (dated by TCRdb to 2015 to 2017). The method behind the library was 5' RACE. Data came from an Illumina HiSeq 2500. The second PCR ran for roughly 7 to 12 cycles and used a J-beta primer mix along with a sample-barcoded 5' primer. TCRdb cleaned the public reads at Q25 with fastp, built clones with MiXCR and kept in-frame beta chains. Rows with one shared CDR3 protein collapse into an entry with the most common genes and DNA. Present in this sample are 500,000 to 600,000 distinct CDR3 sequences, roughly 29% of which were seen just once. Around a sixth of the sample is taken by the ten largest. The sequenced sample consisted of blood. These receptors came from a woman in her 70s in good health.

The chain uses TRBV7-2 and TRBJ2-3, with a weak D call TRBD1 (5 bases). V lost 1 base and J 2 bases, leaving 10 bases between the germline ends. Germline CDR1 is SGHTA and CDR2 is FQGNSA. The CDR3 contains 15 residues. CDR3 in amino acids: CASSLDRQPTDTQYF. CDR3 bases: TGTGCCAGCAGCTTAGATCGACAGCCCACAGATACGCAGTATTTT. Full variable domain (rest looked up from reference TRBV7-2 and TRBJ2-3): GAGVSQSPSNKVTEKGKDVELRCDPISGHTALYWYRQSLGQGLEFLIYFQGNSAPDKSGLPSDRFSAERTGGSVSTLTIQRTQQEDSAVYLCASSLDRQPTDTQYFGPGTRLTVL.

The rearrangement joins TRBV5-1 to TRBJ2-4, with a possible D match to TRBD2 (5 bases). Germline CDR1 and CDR2: SGHRS and YFSETQ. Trimming took off 0 bases at V and 5 bases at J, with 9 bases between the two ends. This CDR3 region has 14 residues. This CDR3 is CASSLGARENIQYF. As DNA, the CDR3 is TGCGCCAGCAGCTTGGGGGCGCGGGAAAACATTCAGTACTTC. Using reference TRBV5-1 and TRBJ2-4 for the parts outside the CDR3, the full variable domain is KAGVTQTPRYLIKTRGQQVTLSCSPISGHRSVSWYQQTPGQGLQFLFEYFSETQRNKGNFPGRFSGRQFSNSRSEMNVSTLELGDSALYLCASSLGARENIQYFGAGTRLSVL.

The chain has TRBV24-1 and TRBJ2-1; D is undetermined. CDR3 size: 14 residues. The germline CDR1 and CDR2 sequences are KGHDR and SFDVKD. The V end was cut by 4 bases, the J end by 5 bases, with 11 bases between. CDR3 sequence: CATSEPDRHNEQFF. The CDR3 DNA is TGTGCCACCAGTGAACCAGACCGTCACAATGAGCAGTTCTTC.

The chain employs TRBV6-1 and TRBJ2-1; 11 bases line up with TRBD2. The V gene's germline CDR1 is MNHNS and CDR2 SASEGT. V dropped 6 bases and J dropped 7; count of bases not matched to a gene: 5. CDR3 length: 14 amino acids. CDR3 in amino acids: CASRRLAGKNEQFF. The DNA for the CDR3 is TGTGCCAGCAGGAGACTAGCGGGAAAGAATGAGCAGTTCTTC.

This sequence joins TRBV20-1 and TRBJ1-1; maybe TRBD1 (6 bases). V shed 3 bases and J shed 9 bases, with 14 bases lying between them. Germline loops: CDR1 DFQATT, CDR2 SNEGSKA (reference sequence). The CDR3 length is 12 residues. DNA of the CDR3: TGCAGTGCTAGGTCCAGGGGAAGTAAAGCTTTCTTT. This sequence encodes CSARSRGSKAFF.

The chain has TRBV6-1 and TRBJ2-5, with TRBD1 identical over 9 bases. This CDR3 spans 16 amino acids. CDR1 is MNHNS and CDR2 is SASEGT in the germline V gene. V was pared by 3 bases and J by 4 bases, with 9 bases of the junction left unmatched. CDR3 amino acids: CASSDGGQGVSETQYF. CDR3 bases: TGTGCCAGCAGTGACGGGGGACAGGGCGTTTCAGAGACCCAGTACTTC.

The gene calls are TRBV20-1 and TRBJ2-3, with 8 bases identical to TRBD2. Trimming removed 6 bases from V and 4 bases from J; junction bases left unmatched: 12. The CDR3 has 15 amino acids. CDR1 and CDR2 (germline): DFQATT, SNEGSKA (reference sequence). In DNA form, the CDR3 reads TGCAGTGCCCCGACGCCGGGGGGGCTTTCAGATACGCAGTATTTT. Translation: CSAPTPGGLSDTQYF.

This clonotype was counted at least ten times. The genes are TRBV6-5 and TRBJ2-7; tentatively, D is TRBD2 (7 bases). Trimming left V 2 bases short and J 5 bases short, with 16 bases between. Per germline, CDR1 MNHEY and CDR2 SVGAGI. The CDR3 contains 15 residues. The CDR3 region is CASSYIGGGRNEQYF. The CDR3 DNA reads TGTGCCAGCAGTTACATTGGCGGGGGCAGGAACGAGCAGTACTTC.

This clonotype was seen more than once but under ten times. CDR3 region: CASSPGQPINQPQHF. In DNA form, the CDR3 reads TGTGCCAGCAGTCCGGGACAGCCGATCAATCAGCCCCAGCATTTT. The chain has TRBV12-3 or TRBV12-4 and TRBJ1-5, with TRBD1 matching 7 bases. V lost 5 bases and J lost 3; bases outside the gene matches: 7. The CDR3 runs 15 residues.